This TCR beta chain was sequenced during a study of blood T cell repertoires in COVID-19. Study summary: Acute and convalescent COVID-19 specimens originated in the United States, Italy and Spain.

This table comes from immunoSEQ multiplex PCR, and its TCRdb copy is limited to in-frame clones, with some not included. The sample lists some 250,000 clones, 75% to 90% occurring once. The CDR3 covers 12 residues. Germline CDR1 reads SGHRS; CDR2 reads YFSETQ. Between the trimmed V and J ends, which lost 3 bases and 9 bases, there was a span of 10 bases. The receptor's source is a woman younger than 45 who had recovered from COVID-19. The sequencing sample was made of peripheral blood. The V and J genes are TRBV5-1 and TRBJ2-1; a possible D gene is TRBD1 (5 bases). The CDR3 region is CASSSDIREQFF. CDR3 DNA: TGCGCCAGCAGCTCGGACATTCGTGAGCAGTTCTTC.